The 10 T cell receptor beta chains listed next were all sequenced from one sample in a study of cytomegalovirus exposure and HLA in healthy donors. PCR used 60 Vbeta primers and 13 Jbeta primers. This table comes from immunoSEQ multiplex PCR, and its TCRdb copy is limited to in-frame clones, with some not included. The sample table sets out approximately 150,000 clones. Sequencing was carried out using PBMCs. Receptor source: a woman aged 45-65 years in good health and CMV-seronegative.

J is TRBJ2-2 and V is TRBV14; TRBD1 agrees at 12 bases. Germline values: CDR1 SGHDN, CDR2 FVKESK. Trimming at V came to 0 bases and at J to 7 bases, leaving 3 bases not matched to a gene. This CDR3 comprises 16 residues. The CDR3 DNA reads as TGTGCCAGCAGCCAAGACGGGACAGGGGGCGGCGGGGAGCTGTTTTTT. It yields the protein CASSQDGTGGGGELFF.

The gene calls are TRBV7-9 and TRBJ1-2, with TRBD1 as a possible D gene (5 bases). V was pared by 6 bases and J by 3 bases, with 11 bases between. The CDR3 loop spans 13 amino acids. Germline CDR1 is SEHNR and CDR2 is FQNEAQ (reference sequence). The CDR3 sequence is CASSSRVDYGYTF. For the CDR3, the DNA is TGTGCCAGCAGTAGCAGGGTGGACTATGGCTACACCTTC.

The V call is TRBV28, the J call TRBJ1-1; TRBD1 matches 9 bases. Germline-derived CDR1 and CDR2 are MDHEN and SYDVKM. The V and J ends lost 5 bases and 1 base, in that order; junction bases with no gene match: 5. The CDR3 loop spans 15 amino acids. In DNA form, the CDR3 reads TGTGCCAGCAGTCCGGACAGGGGAAAGAACACTGAAGCTTTCTTT. Its protein is CASSPDRGKNTEAFF.

This rearrangement joins TRBV29-1 to TRBJ1-2, with a possible D match to TRBD1 (6 bases). CDR1 SQVTM and CDR2 ANQGSEA come from the germline V gene. V gave up 2 bases and J gave up 8 bases, with 15 bases separating them. The CDR3 contains 13 residues. The CDR3 spells CSVEQGGGAGYTF. Written as DNA, the CDR3 is TGCAGCGTTGAACAAGGGGGGGGCGCGGGCTACACCTTC. Variable domain in full (rest from reference TRBV29-1 and TRBJ1-2): SAVISQKPSRDICQRGTSLTIQCQVDSQVTMMFWYRQQPGQSLTLIATANQGSEATYESGFVIDKFPISRPNLTFSTLTVSNMSPEDSSIYLCSVEQGGGAGYTFGSGTRLTVV.

The chain recombines TRBV7-6 with TRBJ1-3; TRBD1 aligns across 7 bases. Looked up from germline, CDR1 is SGHVS and CDR2 is FNYEAQ. V gave up 2 bases and J gave up 3 bases; unmatched junction bases: 7. The CDR3 runs 16 residues. CDR3 region: CASSLRGRNNGNTIYF. In DNA form, the CDR3 reads TGTGCCAGCAGCTTAAGGGGGCGAAACAATGGAAACACCATATATTTT.

The chain couples TRBV15 to TRBJ2-2; 9 nucleotides match TRBD2. There are 15 residues in the CDR3. Germline loops: CDR1 LNHNV, CDR2 YYDKDF (reference sequence). Trimming took 4 bases from V and 8 from J; bases not matched to a gene: 8. CDR3 sequence: CATSKGTSWMGELFF. CDR3 DNA sequence: TGTGCCACCAGCAAGGGGACTAGCTGGATGGGGGAGCTGTTTTTT.

The rearrangement joins TRBV25-1 to TRBJ2-3, with D possibly being TRBD2 (6 bases). CDR1 and CDR2 (germline): MGHDK, SYGVNS. This CDR3 comprises 14 residues. V lost 7 bases and J 2 bases, leaving 13 bases between the germline ends. CDR3 coding DNA: TGTGCCAGCAAAGACTGGGAGGCCACAGATACGCAGTATTTT. This translates into CASKDWEATDTQYF.

This rearrangement joins TRBV28 to TRBJ2-1; D is perhaps TRBD1 (6 bases). CDR1 MDHEN and CDR2 SYDVKM come from the germline V gene. The V and J ends lost 4 bases and 4 bases respectively, with 17 bases between them. The CDR3 consists of 16 residues. CDR3 nucleotides: TGTGCCAGCAGTTCTCCACAGGGTACGGCATACAATGAGCAGTTCTTC. It yields the protein CASSSPQGTAYNEQFF.

V and J are TRBV19 and TRBJ2-7, with 16 nucleotides matching TRBD2. From germline, CDR1 is LNHDA and CDR2 SQIVND (reference sequence). The CDR3 extends over 16 amino acids. Losses at the gene ends were 5 bases for V and 5 bases for J; bases not matched to a gene: 6. As DNA, the CDR3 is TGTGCCAGTAGTCCGGGACTAGCGGGGGGGTTCGACGAGCAGTACTTC. This sequence encodes CASSPGLAGGFDEQYF.

The chain combines TRBV18 with TRBJ1-1, with 10 bases aligning to TRBD1. Germline loops: CDR1 KGHSH, CDR2 LQKENI. J was trimmed by 3 bases and V by 7 bases; bases with no gene match: 2. There are 13 residues in the CDR3. CDR3 residues: CASWTGGHTEAFF. Written as DNA, the CDR3 is TGTGCCAGCTGGACAGGGGGTCACACTGAAGCTTTCTTT.